These 18 T cell receptor beta chains share one sample of origin, sequenced in a study of CD8 T cells in ankylosing spondylitis. TCRdb used MiXCR to reprocess the 5' RACE reads, holding one entry per CDR3 protein. The sample shows about 220,000 distinct CDR3 sequences, roughly 10% of them seen only once. The sequencing input was blood, either unsorted or a sorted T cell fraction (not recorded which). These receptor sequences come from a male donor with ankylosing spondylitis or in good health (not recorded which).

This clonotype has a count of ten or more. The V gene is TRBV27, the J gene TRBJ1-3; the match to TRBD1 covers 10 bases. V gave up 5 bases and J gave up 0 bases; unmatched junction bases: 10. Looked up from germline, CDR1 is MNHEY and CDR2 is SMNVEV (reference sequence). The CDR3 sequence is 18 residues long. CDR3 sequence (DNA): TGTGCCAGCAGTCCTGGGACAGGGGCCAAGCTCTCTGGAAACACCATATATTTT. As protein: CASSPGTGAKLSGNTIYF.

Details on this clonotype: One junction end disagrees with the germline gene, perhaps due to a read error. V gene TRBV2 combines with J gene TRBJ2-7; 10 nucleotides match TRBD2. The CDR3 covers 13 residues. Per the germline V gene, CDR1 is SNHLY and CDR2 is FYNNEI. The CDR3 DNA reads TGTGCCAGCATGCAGCGGGGGGGAAACGATCAGTACTTC. Its translation: CASMQRGGNDQYF.

The sample holds many counts of this clonotype. The rearrangement joins TRBV5-6 to TRBJ2-5, with D perhaps assigned TRBD1 or TRBD2 (5 bases each). Looked up from germline, CDR1 is SGHDT and CDR2 is YYEEEE. This CDR3 comprises 12 residues. The V gene lost 4 bases and the J gene lost 4 bases, with 8 bases spanning the gap. CDR3 nucleotides: TGTGCCAGCAGCACGGGGCCAGAGACCCAGTACTTC. Its translation is CASSTGPETQYF. The full variable domain, rest sourced from reference TRBV5-6 and TRBJ2-5, is DAGVTQSPTHLIKTRGQQVTLRCSPKSGHDTVSWYQQALGQGPQFIFQYYEEEERQRGNFPDRFSGHQFPNYSSELNVNALLLGDSALYLCASSTGPETQYFGPGTRLLVL.

In this sample, this clonotype turned up many times. The rearrangement joins TRBV18 to TRBJ2-3; D is perhaps TRBD1 or TRBD2 (5 bases each). Trimming removed 3 bases from V and 2 bases from J, with 12 bases in between. From germline, CDR1 is KGHSH and CDR2 LQKENI. The CDR3 loop spans 15 amino acids. CDR3 DNA sequence: TGTGCCAGCTCACCCGAGATGGGGGACACAGATACGCAGTATTTT. Translation: CASSPEMGDTDTQYF.

Of note for this clonotype: A much bigger clone sits one base away, suggesting this may be a read error. The J gene is TRBJ2-3, the V gene TRBV3-1, with D unresolved. This CDR3 comprises 14 residues. V was clipped by 4 bases and J by 7 bases, with 15 bases between them. Per the germline V gene, CDR1 is LGHDT and CDR2 is YNNKEL (reference sequence). The CDR3 here is CASSPRAGSNTQYF. The CDR3 nucleotides are TGTGCCAGCAGCCCAAGGGCAGGTTCGAATACGCAGTATTTT.

Remarks on this clonotype: A read error may account for a junction end that differs from germline. This sequence joins TRBV20-1 and TRBJ2-6, with D possibly being TRBD1 (5 bases). Germline V gene sequence: CDR1 DFQATT, CDR2 SNEGSKA (reference sequence). The CDR3 has 17 amino acids. The CDR3, as DNA: TGCTGTGCTTGGGCACAGGCTCCGGGCTCTGGGGCCAACGTCCTGACTTTC. Its protein is CCAWAQAPGSGANVLTF.

In this sample, this clonotype turned up many times. The rearrangement links TRBV20-1 to TRBJ1-2, with a possible D match to TRBD1 (5 bases). This CDR3 has 12 residues. The V gene's germline CDR1 is DFQATT and CDR2 SNEGSKA (reference sequence). CDR3 DNA sequence: TGCACTGGGGCTAATTCTAACTATGGCTACACCTTC. Protein sequence: CTGANSNYGYTF.

This clonotype occurred a few times. The chain links TRBV20-1 to TRBJ2-3, with 14 bases identical to TRBD2. The germline gives CDR1 DFQATT, CDR2 SNEGSKA (reference sequence). The V gene end was trimmed by 1 base and the J gene end by 6 bases; junction bases not matched to a gene: 6. This CDR3 comprises 16 residues. The chain's CDR3 is CSARVRLAGGLDTQYF. CDR3 nucleotide sequence: TGCAGTGCTAGAGTCAGACTAGCGGGGGGGCTGGATACGCAGTATTTT.

Judged by abundance, this clonotype is medium-sized (0.01 to 0.1%). This sequence joins TRBV2 and TRBJ1-1; D ambiguous. CDR3 length equals 16 residues. Germline V gene data show CDR1 as SNHLY and CDR2 as FYNNEI. Trimming pared 8 bases from V and 3 bases from J, leaving 22 bases between. The CDR3 spells CASPPTFGVRDTEAFF. The CDR3 region has the DNA TGTGCCAGCCCCCCCACGTTCGGGGTGCGGGACACTGAAGCTTTCTTT.

CDR3 loop: CATSDPGDEQYF. The CDR3 nucleotides are TGTGCCACCAGTGACCCCGGAGACGAGCAGTACTTC. V gene TRBV24-1 combines with J gene TRBJ2-7; D unclear. The CDR3 is made up of 12 amino acids. In germline, CDR1 is KGHDR, CDR2 SFDVKD. With 4 bases removed from V and 5 bases from J, the gap between germline ends came to 8 bases.

This clonotype was counted ten times or more. This chain joins TRBV6-1 and TRBJ2-2, with D hard to call. CDR3 length: 15 amino acids. V shed 6 bases and J shed 6 bases, with 17 bases lying between them. Germline V gene data show CDR1 as MNHNS and CDR2 as SASEGT. CDR3 region: CASSQLGYSAGELFF. In nucleotides, the CDR3 is TGTGCCAGCAGCCAACTTGGGTACAGCGCCGGGGAGCTGTTTTTT.

The chain is built from TRBV4-2 and TRBJ2-7, with TRBD2 matching over 7 bases. Germline lookup yields CDR1 LGHNA and CDR2 YNFKEQ. V lost 5 bases and J lost 0; bases outside the gene matches: 10. CDR3 size: 16 residues. CDR3 sequence (DNA): TGTGCCAGCAGCTACCGAGGATCGGGGGGCTCCTACGAGCAGTACTTC. As protein: CASSYRGSGGSYEQYF.

This clonotype was seen ten or more times. This chain connects TRBV5-1 to TRBJ1-1, with unresolved D. The germline V gene has CDR1 SGHRS and CDR2 YFSETQ. This CDR3 is built from 13 residues. Trimming took 4 bases from V and 1 from J, leaving 8 bases between them. The CDR3 sequence is CASSPWQNTEAFF. CDR3 DNA sequence: TGCGCCAGCAGCCCCTGGCAGAACACTGAAGCTTTCTTT.

This clonotype was observed at least ten times. This sequence joins TRBV11-1 and TRBJ2-1; TRBD1 aligns across 9 bases. V shed 7 bases, J shed 4 bases, and the junction held 5 bases outside the gene matches. CDR3 length equals 14 residues. The V gene's germline CDR1 is SGHAT and CDR2 FQDESV (reference sequence). The CDR3 sequence: CASTGDRAYNEQFF. CDR3 DNA sequence: TGTGCCAGCACCGGGGACAGGGCTTACAATGAGCAGTTCTTC.

The rearrangement uses TRBV5-6 and TRBJ1-2, with 7 bases matching TRBD1. V was pared by 4 bases and J by 6 bases, with 9 bases of the junction left unmatched. Germline assignment: CDR1 SGHDT and CDR2 YYEEEE. The CDR3 is 14 amino acids. The CDR3 region is CASSITGDQDGYTF. The CDR3 bases are TGTGCCAGCAGCATTACAGGGGACCAAGATGGCTACACCTTC.

In its sample, this clonotype was seen many times. This chain connects TRBV5-4 to TRBJ2-1; 13 nucleotides agree with TRBD2. Losses at the gene ends were 0 bases for V and 7 bases for J; bases not matched to a gene: 10. This CDR3 spans 18 amino acids. Germline V gene data show CDR1 as SGHNT and CDR2 as YYREEE (reference sequence). This CDR3 is CASSLGATSGGGLNEQFF. Here the CDR3 DNA reads TGTGCCAGCAGCTTGGGGGCTACTAGCGGGGGGGGCCTGAATGAGCAGTTCTTC.

This clonotype appeared a few times. The chain uses TRBV5-1 and TRBJ2-1; the D call may be TRBD1 or TRBD2 (5 bases each). V lost 0 bases, J lost 7 bases, and 14 bases lay in between. Germline CDR1 and CDR2: SGHRS and YFSETQ. This CDR3 region has 15 residues. CDR3 coding DNA: TGCGCCAGCAGCTTGGGGGGACCTACGTGGAATGAGCAGTTCTTC. Translation: CASSLGGPTWNEQFF.

This clonotype was counted ten times or more. This rearrangement joins TRBV27 to TRBJ1-2; a weak D match, TRBD1 (6 bases). Trimming removed 5 bases from V and 4 bases from J, with 17 bases in between. Germline CDR1 is MNHEY and CDR2 is SMNVEV (reference sequence). CDR3 length equals 15 residues. CDR3 nucleotides: TGTGCCAGCAGTCAAACCATACAGGGTTTCTATGGCTACACCTTC. Translation: CASSQTIQGFYGYTF.